This T cell receptor beta chain came from a study of T cells in Graves' hyperthyroidism and ophthalmopathy. Study information: Before any treatment, at initial diagnosis, peripheral blood was collected. Broader study findings: Researchers found most expanded thyroid clonotypes above 0.001 in blood as well. Ophthalmopathy and stable hyperthyroidism were told apart by a 13 V-J model.

Fresh peripheral blood, 8 to 10 ml, was the source of the PBMCs. The CDR3 regions of TCR beta were amplified from RNA transcripts. TCR CDR3 underwent first-round RT-PCR with the HTBI primer set. TCRdb re-analysed the multiplex PCR reads in MiXCR, keeping a single row per CDR3 protein. The table has fewer than 350,000 distinct CDR3 sequences, 15% to 20% seen once. Of note for this clonotype: Its cognate antigen is unknown.

V was clipped by 6 bases and J by 8 bases, with 8 bases between them. Looked up from germline, CDR1 is MNHNS and CDR2 is SASEGT. This CDR3 contains 10 residues. This TCR derives from a woman aged 40 to 49 with Graves' ophthalmopathy. The rearrangement joins TRBV6-1 to TRBJ2-7; D is unclear. Sequences were obtained from blood. The CDR3 loop is CASRARQQYF. The CDR3 region has the DNA TGTGCCAGCAGAGCTAGACAGCAGTACTTC.